Listed below are T cell receptor beta chains from one sample, sequenced in a study of human T cells and chemical hapten exposure. TCRdb recomputed calls from the RACE reads with MiXCR, one row per CDR3 protein. The sample lists around 250,000 distinct CDR3 sequences; approximately 8.6% were seen once. Sequenced here: whole blood, sampled in connection with sensitization to the hapten diphenylcyclopropenone (DPC). The receptor source for this set is a woman aged 40-49 years with alopecia areata. Some clones in this sample may be carry-over from other donors' samples. Both conserved end residues are trimmed from each CDR3.

j_call: TRBJ2-7
v_call: TRBV5-6
cdr3_aa: ASSLVQGYSYEQY

j_call: TRBJ2-4
v_call: TRBV2
cdr3_aa: ASSENSQAKNIQY

j_call: TRBJ1-2
v_call: TRBV11-2
cdr3_aa: ASSPHEAYGYT

j_call: TRBJ2-7
v_call: TRBV9
cdr3_aa: ASSPSGIDYEQY

j_call: TRBJ2-1
v_call: TRBV20-1
cdr3_aa: SARGGQNEQF

j_call: TRBJ1-5
v_call: TRBV10-3
cdr3_aa: AISGWDSPRQPQH

j_call: TRBJ1-1
v_call: TRBV12-5
cdr3_aa: ASGPDSTEAF

j_call: TRBJ1-2
v_call: TRBV12-3/TRBV12-4
cdr3_aa: ASSLGQRGGYT

j_call: TRBJ2-3
v_call: TRBV12-3/TRBV12-4
cdr3_aa: ASSLAGGERDTQY

j_call: TRBJ1-5
v_call: TRBV9
cdr3_aa: ASSVGGERQPQH

j_call: TRBJ2-5
v_call: TRBV7-2
cdr3_aa: ASSQPTGTGRATQY

j_call: TRBJ1-1
v_call: TRBV5-1
cdr3_aa: ASSLGDSNTEAF

j_call: TRBJ2-6
v_call: TRBV20-1
cdr3_aa: SAGGQLKISGANVLT

j_call: TRBJ2-1
v_call: TRBV5-1
cdr3_aa: ATQGVGGHNRSSYNEQF

j_call: TRBJ1-6
v_call: TRBV7-2
cdr3_aa: ASSLALRLPGGYSPLH

j_call: TRBJ2-1
v_call: TRBV20-1
cdr3_aa: SAKRQGTDEQF

j_call: TRBJ1-4
v_call: TRBV5-1
cdr3_aa: ASPGQGAANEKLF

j_call: TRBJ2-7
v_call: TRBV5-1
cdr3_aa: ASSLPFGRQDYEQY

j_call: TRBJ2-3
v_call: TRBV10-3
cdr3_aa: AIAGTDTQY

j_call: TRBJ2-7
v_call: TRBV5-1
cdr3_aa: ASSLDNSGGREQY

j_call: TRBJ2-3
v_call: TRBV11-2
cdr3_aa: ASSPAPSSDTQY

j_call: TRBJ1-5
v_call: TRBV6-2/TRBV6-3
cdr3_aa: ASRPGQVNQPQH

j_call: TRBJ2-5
v_call: TRBV28
cdr3_aa: ASNKANQETQY

j_call: TRBJ1-2
v_call: TRBV6-5
cdr3_aa: ASSYEGARGYT

j_call: TRBJ1-1
v_call: TRBV2
cdr3_aa: VSSPERTEAF

j_call: TRBJ2-5
v_call: TRBV20-1
cdr3_aa: SARDYQETQY

j_call: TRBJ1-2
v_call: TRBV5-4
cdr3_aa: ASSLGQGRGYGYT

j_call: TRBJ2-7
v_call: TRBV4-1
cdr3_aa: ASSRDLSGRTT

j_call: TRBJ2-5
v_call: TRBV28
cdr3_aa: ASRDGTSSRETQY

j_call: TRBJ2-1
v_call: TRBV12-3/TRBV12-4
cdr3_aa: ASSLPGTSGLGEQF